This paragraph reports one T cell receptor beta chain. Its matching antigen is unknown. Survey level was the resolution at which the v3.0 immunoSEQ assay ran. Measured with immunoSEQ multiplex PCR; TCRdb has only the in-frame clones, and not every one. The table lists under 50,000 clones, 86% of them singletons. These data come from a study of long-term antiretroviral therapy in people with HIV. Study conclusions and caveats: Post-ART diversity increased but stayed below transplant donor controls. The study collected blood between about 2003 and 2017, possibly under older ART regimens. Clonal populations expanded prior to ART predominated within the repertoire at all time points.

Germline CDR1 and CDR2: SNHLY and FYNNEI. V dropped 7 bases and J dropped 0 bases, with 4 bases sitting between them. This CDR3 region has 13 residues. This rearrangement joins TRBV2 to TRBJ2-6; D not resolved. The clonotype was recovered from a woman aged 45-59 years with HIV. Here the sequenced sample was unsorted PBMCs, taken 0.1 years before starting antiretroviral therapy. This CDR3 is CASIRSGANVLTF. In DNA form, the CDR3 reads TGTGCCAGCATCCGCTCTGGGGCCAACGTCCTGACTTTC.